The clone carrying this T cell receptor beta chain has only a few counts. Its antigen is undetermined. This entry comes from a study of beta chain features in type 1 diabetes. Study-wide findings and caveats: cDNA sequencing could over-represent cells with high TCR expression. Within each of all four CD4+ subsets, Type 1 diabetes patients had TCRB CDR3s that were moderately but significantly shorter. Type 1 diabetes patients had fewer VDJ junction insertions and more deletions.

As every portion of the isolated RNA was reverse transcribed, the sequencing read expressed TCRB transcripts. This table comes from immunoSEQ multiplex PCR, and its TCRdb copy is limited to in-frame clones, with some not included. The table includes about half a million clones, 11% detected once. Specimen: naive CD4+ T cells from blood. This TCR came from a young woman in good health.

The CDR3 nucleotides read TGTGCCAGCAGTTTCTGGGCGGGCGGCGTCCGCAATGAGCAGTTCTTC. Translating gives CASSFWAGGVRNEQFF. V usage is TRBV28 and J usage is TRBJ2-1; perhaps TRBD2 as D (5 bases). The CDR3 consists of 16 residues. V lost 3 bases and J 6 bases, leaving 18 bases between the germline ends. Germline V lookup: CDR1 MDHEN, CDR2 SYDVKM.